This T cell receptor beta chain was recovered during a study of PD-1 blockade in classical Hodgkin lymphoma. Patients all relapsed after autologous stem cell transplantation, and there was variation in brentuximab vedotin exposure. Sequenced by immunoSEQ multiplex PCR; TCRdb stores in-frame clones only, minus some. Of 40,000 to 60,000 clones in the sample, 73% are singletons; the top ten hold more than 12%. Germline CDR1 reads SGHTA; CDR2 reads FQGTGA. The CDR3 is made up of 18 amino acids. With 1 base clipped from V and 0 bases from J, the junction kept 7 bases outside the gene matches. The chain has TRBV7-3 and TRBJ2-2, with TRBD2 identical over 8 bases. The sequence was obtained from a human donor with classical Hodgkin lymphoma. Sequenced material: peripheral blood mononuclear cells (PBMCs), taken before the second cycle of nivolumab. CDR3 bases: TGTGCCAGCAGCTTAAAGGGGCTAGCGGGCACGAACACCGGGGAGCTGTTTTTT. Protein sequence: CASSLKGLAGTNTGELFF.